These 14 T cell receptor beta chains were sequenced from one sample in a study of blood T cell repertoires in COVID-19. The protocol was immunoSEQ multiplex PCR, while the TCRdb copy is restricted to in-frame clones and leaves out a portion. The sample includes about 280,000 clones, approximately 78% of them seen just once. Specimen: PBMCs or T cells enriched from blood (not recorded which). These receptor sequences come from a man aged 35-49 years who had been exposed to COVID-19.

V is TRBV5-4 and J is TRBJ2-1; no clear D. Germline V gives CDR1 SGHNT, CDR2 YYREEE (reference sequence). Trimming left V 2 bases short and J 8 bases short, with 5 bases between. The CDR3 consists of 11 residues. CDR3 loop: CASSFSDEQFF. In DNA form, the CDR3 reads TGTGCCAGCAGCTTCTCCGATGAGCAGTTCTTC.

This rearrangement joins TRBV5-4 to TRBJ2-3; D is uncertain. The length of the CDR3 is 15 residues. CDR1 SGHNT and CDR2 YYREEE come from the germline V gene (reference sequence). V was pared by 0 bases and J by 0 bases, with 8 bases between. CDR3 DNA sequence: TGTGCCAGCAGCTTGGAGGAGTTGAGCACAGATACGCAGTATTTT. Amino acid sequence: CASSLEELSTDTQYF.

The chain is built from TRBV3-1 (or the pseudogene TRBV3-2) and TRBJ2-2, with a tentative D call TRBD2 (6 bases). This CDR3 is 16 amino acids long. The V end lost 4 bases, the J end lost 0 bases, and 12 bases lay between the germline ends. Germline CDR1 and CDR2: LGHDT and YNNKEL (reference sequence). This CDR3 is CASSRVGGANTGELFF. CDR3 coding DNA: TGTGCCAGCAGCCGGGTGGGAGGCGCGAACACCGGGGAGCTGTTTTTT.

The chain employs TRBV18 and TRBJ2-1; 9 bases agree with TRBD1. The length of the CDR3 is 14 residues. Per the germline V gene, CDR1 is KGHSH and CDR2 is LQKENI. The V and J ends lost 5 bases and 8 bases, in that order; junction bases with no gene match: 7. For the CDR3, the DNA is TGTGCCAGCTCAGATCGGACAGGGGCGGATGAGCAGTTCTTC. Its translation is CASSDRTGADEQFF.

The genes are TRBV21-1 and TRBJ2-7; no DNA check was done on the table's D call, TRBD2. TRBV21-1 is listed as a pseudogene. The CDR3 is made up of 14 amino acids. CDR3 amino acids: CASKNRSSPYEQYF. DNA of the CDR3: TGTGCCAGCAAAAACCGGTCTAGTCCCTACGAGCAGTACTTC.

V is TRBV15 and J is TRBJ1-5; unclear D gene. CDR3 length: 20 amino acids. Germline V gives CDR1 LNHNV, CDR2 YYDKDF (reference sequence). V was trimmed by 1 base and J by 0 bases, leaving 22 bases between them. The DNA of the CDR3 is TGTGCCACCAGCAGAGTCCCTCGGGTAAAGGTGGGTCATAGCAATCAGCCCCAGCATTTT. Translated, it gives CATSRVPRVKVGHSNQPQHF.

This chain uses TRBV28 with TRBJ2-7, with 7 bases identical to TRBD2. V was pared by 7 bases and J by 5 bases, with 11 bases of the junction left unmatched. This CDR3 has 14 amino acids. Germline V gives CDR1 MDHEN, CDR2 SYDVKM. The CDR3 DNA is TGTGCCAGCACCTCCACGGGGGAGGGTGACGAGCAGTACTTC. Protein sequence: CASTSTGEGDEQYF.

The rearrangement joins TRBV5-1 to TRBJ2-1; D unclear. Germline assignment: CDR1 SGHRS and CDR2 YFSETQ. With 5 bases removed from V and 4 bases from J, the gap between germline ends came to 16 bases. This CDR3 comprises 15 residues. For the CDR3, the DNA is TGCGCCAGCAGTGTTGCCCAGCGCAGTTACAATGAGCAGTTCTTC. Translating it yields CASSVAQRSYNEQFF. Full variable domain (remainder filled in from reference TRBV5-1 and TRBJ2-1): KAGVTQTPRYLIKTRGQQVTLSCSPISGHRSVSWYQQTPGQGLQFLFEYFSETQRNKGNFPGRFSGRQFSNSRSEMNVSTLELGDSALYLCASSVAQRSYNEQFFGPGTRLTVL.

The J gene is TRBJ1-2, the V gene TRBV2; D is possibly TRBD1 (5 bases). The CDR3 contains 16 residues. Looked up from germline, CDR1 is SNHLY and CDR2 is FYNNEI. The V end was cut by 4 bases, the J end by 5 bases, with 20 bases between. CDR3 DNA: TGTGCCAGCAGTGTGGGGGGAAGGGGTAGTGGGTATGGCTACACCTTC. Amino acid sequence: CASSVGGRGSGYGYTF.

The count of this clone is one. The chain joins TRBV24-1 to TRBJ2-7; a possible D gene is TRBD1 (5 bases). Trimming cost V 9 bases and J 0 bases, with 11 bases left between them. The CDR3 loop spans 13 amino acids. Germline CDR1 KGHDR, CDR2 SFDVKD. The CDR3: CATSDSFSYEQYF. CDR3 DNA: TGTGCCACCTCCGACAGTTTCTCCTACGAGCAGTACTTC.

V and J are TRBV9 and TRBJ1-2, with D perhaps TRBD1 (5 bases). Germline CDR1 is SGDLS and CDR2 is YYNGEE. There are 14 residues in the CDR3. V lost 4 bases and J 5 bases, leaving 15 bases between the germline ends. The CDR3 here is CASSLKGREYGYTF. The CDR3 bases are TGTGCCAGCAGCCTGAAGGGGAGGGAATATGGCTACACCTTC.

The rearrangement uses TRBV30 and TRBJ1-4, with D possibly matching TRBD1 (5 bases). The CDR3 consists of 15 residues. The germline CDR1 and CDR2 sequences are GTSNPN and SVGIG (reference sequence). V was trimmed by 1 base and J by 7 bases, leaving 16 bases between them. For the CDR3, the DNA is TGTGCCTGGAGTGGCGGGGGATCGTGGCGTGAAAAACTGTTTTTT. Amino acid sequence: CAWSGGGSWREKLFF.

The count of this clone is one. The V call is TRBV6-5, the J call TRBJ2-1; TRBD2 matches at 12 bases. CDR1 MNHEY and CDR2 SVGAGI come from the germline V gene. This CDR3 comprises 14 residues. Losses at the gene ends were 6 bases for V and 5 bases for J; bases not matched to a gene: 2. This chain's CDR3 is CASRTSGRHNEQFF. The CDR3 DNA reads TGTGCCAGCAGGACTAGCGGGAGACACAATGAGCAGTTCTTC.

The V and J genes are TRBV5-1 and TRBJ2-1; D perhaps matches TRBD2 (6 bases). The CDR3 spans 14 residues. The germline V and J ends were trimmed by 2 bases and 9 bases, with 15 bases remaining between them. Germline V lookup: CDR1 SGHRS, CDR2 YFSETQ. Here the CDR3 DNA reads TGCGCCAGCAGCTTTGGGCCACCCGGGAGTGAGCAGTTCTTC. Protein: CASSFGPPGSEQFF. Supplemented by reference TRBV5-1 and TRBJ2-1, the full variable domain reads KAGVTQTPRYLIKTRGQQVTLSCSPISGHRSVSWYQQTPGQGLQFLFEYFSETQRNKGNFPGRFSGRQFSNSRSEMNVSTLELGDSALYLCASSFGPPGSEQFFGPGTRLTVL.